Below, one TCR beta chain is given with its context. The data stem from a study of blood T cell repertoires in COVID-19. In the study overall: The samples span acute and convalescent COVID-19 from the United States, Italy and Spain. The analysed material was cDNA or gDNA that came from T cells, B-cell-depleted T cells, or PBMCs.

As processed by the authors: Counts of nucleated cells, estimated from reference gene primer amplification, were obtained. Profiled with immunoSEQ multiplex PCR; TCRdb holds only in-frame clones, not every one. V, J and clone size derive from that table, while D and trimming were established from the DNA sequence. The sample lists a few hundred thousand clones, 80% to 90% occurring once. After removal of 3 bases from V and 1 base from J, the junction contained 5 bases not matched to a gene. Germline values: CDR1 SGHTA, CDR2 FQGNSA. CDR3 length: 15 residues. This chain joins TRBV7-2 and TRBJ1-2; 7 bases fit TRBD1. The TCR sequence derives from a woman in her 50s with acute or convalescent COVID-19. The sample taken for sequencing was peripheral blood. As DNA, the CDR3 is TGTGCCAGCAGCTTCGGCGCAGGGGGTAACTATGGCTACACCTTC. This gives the protein CASSFGAGGNYGYTF.